This paragraph reports one T cell receptor (beta chain). Primed by a sample-barcoded 5' primer and a J-beta primer mix, a second PCR proceeded for 7 to 11 cycles. TCRdb redid the calling of the 5' RACE reads with MiXCR, one entry per CDR3 protein. The profile shows more than 1,400,000 distinct CDR3 sequences, 40% to 50% of them singletons. This entry is derived from a study of blood T cells in healthy people across ages. The source of this sequence is a woman under 30 in good health. Specimen: blood.

CDR3 coding DNA: TGTGCCAGCGGAGTCGTGGTGAACACTGAAGCTTTCTTT. Translated, it gives CASGVVVNTEAFF. This rearrangement joins TRBV27 to TRBJ1-1; unclear D gene. Trimming left V 8 bases short and J 0 bases short, with 10 bases between. Germline V lookup: CDR1 MNHEY, CDR2 SMNVEV (reference sequence). The CDR3 spans 13 residues.